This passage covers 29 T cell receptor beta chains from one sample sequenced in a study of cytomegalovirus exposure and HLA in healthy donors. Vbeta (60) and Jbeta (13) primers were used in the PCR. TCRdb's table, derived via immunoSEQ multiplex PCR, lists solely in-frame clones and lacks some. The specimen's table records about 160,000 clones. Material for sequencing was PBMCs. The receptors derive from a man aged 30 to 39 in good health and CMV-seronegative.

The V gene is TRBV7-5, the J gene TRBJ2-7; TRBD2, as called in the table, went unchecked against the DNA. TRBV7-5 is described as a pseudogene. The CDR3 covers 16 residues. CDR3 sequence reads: CVRSSPTSGSVYEQYF. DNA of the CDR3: TGTGTCAGAAGCTCCCCCACTAGCGGGAGTGTCTACGAGCAGTACTTC.

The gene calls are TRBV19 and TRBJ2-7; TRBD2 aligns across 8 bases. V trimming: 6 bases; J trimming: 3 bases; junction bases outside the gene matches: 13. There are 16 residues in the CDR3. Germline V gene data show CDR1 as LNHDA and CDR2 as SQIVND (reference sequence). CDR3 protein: CASSSKYYSGNYEQYF. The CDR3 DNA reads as TGTGCCAGTAGCAGTAAGTATTATAGCGGGAACTACGAGCAGTACTTC.

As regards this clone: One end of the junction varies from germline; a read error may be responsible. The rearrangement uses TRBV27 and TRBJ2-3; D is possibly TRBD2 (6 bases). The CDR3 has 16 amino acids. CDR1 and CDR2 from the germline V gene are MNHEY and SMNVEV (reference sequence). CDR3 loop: CAGSPLTVAGTDTQYF. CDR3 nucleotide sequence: TGTGCCGGCAGTCCGCTGACGGTAGCGGGCACAGATACGCAGTATTTT.

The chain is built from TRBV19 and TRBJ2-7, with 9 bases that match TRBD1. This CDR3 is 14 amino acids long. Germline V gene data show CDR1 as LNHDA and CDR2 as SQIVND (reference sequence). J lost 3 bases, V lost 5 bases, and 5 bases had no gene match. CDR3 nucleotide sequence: TGTGCCAGTAGTCCAGACAGGGGGAACTACGAGCAGTACTTC. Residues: CASSPDRGNYEQYF.

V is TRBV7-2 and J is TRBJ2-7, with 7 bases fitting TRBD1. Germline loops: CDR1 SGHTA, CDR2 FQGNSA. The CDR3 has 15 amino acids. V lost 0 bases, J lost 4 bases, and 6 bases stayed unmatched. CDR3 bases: TGTGCCAGCAGCTTAGCAGCAGGGGGACAATACGAGCAGTACTTC. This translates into CASSLAAGGQYEQYF.

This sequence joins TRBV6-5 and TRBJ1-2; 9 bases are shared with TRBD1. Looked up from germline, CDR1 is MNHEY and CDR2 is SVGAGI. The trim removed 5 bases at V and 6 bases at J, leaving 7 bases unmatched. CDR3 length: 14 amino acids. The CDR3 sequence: CASSPTGGANGYTF. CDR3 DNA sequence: TGTGCCAGCAGTCCTACAGGGGGCGCGAATGGCTACACCTTC.

The CDR3 DNA follows: TGTGCCAGTAGTCGTCTAGCGGGTTACGAGCAGTACTTC. Residues: CASSRLAGYEQYF. The chain uses TRBV19 and TRBJ2-7, with 8 bases identical to TRBD2. The CDR3 spans 13 residues. The ends lost 5 bases at V and 4 bases at J; junction bases unmatched: 4. Looked up from germline, CDR1 is LNHDA and CDR2 is SQIVND (reference sequence).

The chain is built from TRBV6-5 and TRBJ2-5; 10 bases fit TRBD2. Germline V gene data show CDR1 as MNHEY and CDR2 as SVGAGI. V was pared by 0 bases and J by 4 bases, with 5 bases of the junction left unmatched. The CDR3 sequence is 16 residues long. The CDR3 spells CASSYSSPSGRETQYF. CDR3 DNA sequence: TGTGCCAGCAGTTACTCGAGCCCTAGCGGGAGAGAGACCCAGTACTTC.

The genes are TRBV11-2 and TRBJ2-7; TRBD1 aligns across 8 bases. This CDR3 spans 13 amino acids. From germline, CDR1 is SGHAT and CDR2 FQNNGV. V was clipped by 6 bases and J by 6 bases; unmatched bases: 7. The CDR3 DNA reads TGTGCCAGCAGATCAGACAGGGGAGGCGAGCAGTACTTC. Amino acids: CASRSDRGGEQYF.

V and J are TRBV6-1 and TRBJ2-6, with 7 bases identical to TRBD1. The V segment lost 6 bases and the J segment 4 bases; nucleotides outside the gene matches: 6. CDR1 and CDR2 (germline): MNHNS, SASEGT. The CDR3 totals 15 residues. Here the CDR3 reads CASRRGQDGANVLTF. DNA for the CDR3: TGTGCCAGCAGGAGGGGGCAGGACGGGGCCAACGTCCTGACTTTC.

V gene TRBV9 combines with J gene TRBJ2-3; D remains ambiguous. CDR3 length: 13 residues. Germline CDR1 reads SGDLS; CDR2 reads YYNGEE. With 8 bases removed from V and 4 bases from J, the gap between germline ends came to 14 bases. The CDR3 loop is CASSAFRADTQYF. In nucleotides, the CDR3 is TGTGCCAGTTCCGCGTTCCGGGCAGATACGCAGTATTTT.

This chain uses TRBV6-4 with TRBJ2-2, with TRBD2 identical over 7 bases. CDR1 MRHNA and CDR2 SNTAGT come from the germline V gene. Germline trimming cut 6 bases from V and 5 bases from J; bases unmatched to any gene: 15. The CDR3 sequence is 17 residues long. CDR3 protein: CASSAESAGAETGELFF. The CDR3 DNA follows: TGTGCCAGCAGCGCGGAGTCGGCGGGAGCGGAGACCGGGGAGCTGTTTTTT.

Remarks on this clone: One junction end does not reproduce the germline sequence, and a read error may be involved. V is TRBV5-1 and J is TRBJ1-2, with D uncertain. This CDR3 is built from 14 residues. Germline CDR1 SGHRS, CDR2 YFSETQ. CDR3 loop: CASSLGGVRYVYTF. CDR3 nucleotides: TGCGCCAGCAGCTTGGGCGGTGTGAGGTATGTCTACACCTTC.

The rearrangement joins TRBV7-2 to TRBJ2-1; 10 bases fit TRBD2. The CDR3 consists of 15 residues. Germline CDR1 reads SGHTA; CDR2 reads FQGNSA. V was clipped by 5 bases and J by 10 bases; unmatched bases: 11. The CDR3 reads CASSKGPSGSREQFF. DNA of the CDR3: TGTGCCAGCAGCAAGGGGCCTAGCGGGAGTAGGGAGCAGTTCTTC.

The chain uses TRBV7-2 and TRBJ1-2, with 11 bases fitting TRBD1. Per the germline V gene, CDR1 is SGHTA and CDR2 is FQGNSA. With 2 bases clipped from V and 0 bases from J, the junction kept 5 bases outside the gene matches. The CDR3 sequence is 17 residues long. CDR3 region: CASSLFGTGGSNYGYTF. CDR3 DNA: TGTGCCAGCAGCTTATTCGGGACAGGGGGATCTAACTATGGCTACACCTTC.

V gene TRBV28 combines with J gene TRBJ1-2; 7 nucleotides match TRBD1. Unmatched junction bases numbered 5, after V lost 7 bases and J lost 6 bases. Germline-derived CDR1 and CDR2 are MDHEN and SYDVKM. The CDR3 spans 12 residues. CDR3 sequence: CASTRQGHGYTF. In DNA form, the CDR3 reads TGTGCCAGCACCAGACAGGGTCATGGCTACACCTTC.

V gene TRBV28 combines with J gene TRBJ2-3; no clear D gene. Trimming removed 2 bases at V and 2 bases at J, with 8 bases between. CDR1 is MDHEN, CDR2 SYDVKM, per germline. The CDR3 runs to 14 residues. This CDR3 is CASSLPTYTDTQYF. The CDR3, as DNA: TGTGCCAGCAGTTTACCCACCTACACAGATACGCAGTATTTT.

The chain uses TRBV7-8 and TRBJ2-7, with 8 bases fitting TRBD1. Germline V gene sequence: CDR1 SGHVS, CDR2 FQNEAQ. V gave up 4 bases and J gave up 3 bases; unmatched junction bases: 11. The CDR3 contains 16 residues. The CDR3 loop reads CASSSPRRTGYYEQYF. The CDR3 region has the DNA TGTGCCAGCAGCTCACCCCGACGGACAGGGTACTACGAGCAGTACTTC.

This CDR3 is CAISGTPAGGVSDTQYF. DNA of the CDR3: TGTGCCATCAGTGGGACCCCTGCGGGAGGGGTTTCAGATACGCAGTATTTT. The chain joins TRBV10-3 to TRBJ2-3; 9 bases match TRBD2. V was clipped by 4 bases and J by 4 bases; unmatched bases: 12. This CDR3 has 17 amino acids. In germline, CDR1 is ENHRY, CDR2 SYGVKD.

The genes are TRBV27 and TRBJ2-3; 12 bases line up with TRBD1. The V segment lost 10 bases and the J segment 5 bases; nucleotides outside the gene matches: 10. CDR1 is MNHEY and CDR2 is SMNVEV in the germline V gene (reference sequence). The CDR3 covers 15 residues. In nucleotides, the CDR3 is TGTGCCATTCAAGCCGGGACAGGGGGCGTAGATACGCAGTATTTT. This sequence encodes CAIQAGTGGVDTQYF.

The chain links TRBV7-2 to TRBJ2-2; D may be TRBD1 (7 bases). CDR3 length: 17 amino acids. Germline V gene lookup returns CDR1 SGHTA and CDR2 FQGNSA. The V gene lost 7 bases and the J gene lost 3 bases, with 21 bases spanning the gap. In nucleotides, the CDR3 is TGTGCCAGCATCCGTAGCGGTCAGGGGGGCGACACCGGGGAGCTGTTTTTT. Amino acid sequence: CASIRSGQGGDTGELFF. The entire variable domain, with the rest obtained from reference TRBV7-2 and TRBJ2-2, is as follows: GAGVSQSPSNKVTEKGKDVELRCDPISGHTALYWYRQSLGQGLEFLIYFQGNSAPDKSGLPSDRFSAERTGGSVSTLTIQRTQQEDSAVYLCASIRSGQGGDTGELFFGEGSRLTVL.

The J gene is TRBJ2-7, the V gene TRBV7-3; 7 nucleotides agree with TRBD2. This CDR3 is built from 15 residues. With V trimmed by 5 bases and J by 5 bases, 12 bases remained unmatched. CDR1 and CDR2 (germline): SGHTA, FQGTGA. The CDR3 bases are TGTGCCAGCAGCCGGAGTAGGGCGGGAGTTGACGAGCAGTACTTC. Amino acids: CASSRSRAGVDEQYF.

The DNA for the CDR3 is TGTGCCAGCAGCTTAGTGGAGGGGTACGAGCAGTACTTC. Its translation: CASSLVEGYEQYF. The chain couples TRBV7-8 to TRBJ2-7; tentatively, D is TRBD2 (6 bases). Deletions cut 1 base from V and 4 bases from J, with 8 bases between. CDR1 and CDR2 (germline): SGHVS, FQNEAQ. The length of the CDR3 is 13 residues.

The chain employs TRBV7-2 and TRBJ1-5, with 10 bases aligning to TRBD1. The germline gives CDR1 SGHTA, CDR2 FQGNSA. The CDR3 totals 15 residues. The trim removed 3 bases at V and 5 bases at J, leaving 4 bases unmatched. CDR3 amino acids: CASSFGDRGYQPQHF. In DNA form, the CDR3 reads TGTGCCAGCAGCTTCGGGGACAGGGGTTATCAGCCCCAGCATTTT.

DNA for the CDR3: TGTGCCAGCAGCTTAGCCAGGGGATCGTCCTACGAGCAGTACTTC. Translated, it gives CASSLARGSSYEQYF. This sequence joins TRBV7-7 and TRBJ2-7, with D possibly TRBD1 on 6 matching bases. The CDR3 contains 15 residues. Trimming took off 0 bases at V and 1 base at J, with 10 bases between the two ends. Germline-derived CDR1 and CDR2 are SSHAT and FNYEAQ (reference sequence).

CDR3 coding DNA: TGTGCCAGCAGTGAGTTAGGGAGCTCCTACAATGAGCAGTTCTTC. It translates to CASSELGSSYNEQFF. The chain has TRBV2 and TRBJ2-1; TRBD2 is a possible D gene (5 bases). Per the germline V gene, CDR1 is SNHLY and CDR2 is FYNNEI. Trimming cost V 3 bases and J 0 bases, with 9 bases left between them. This CDR3 contains 15 residues.

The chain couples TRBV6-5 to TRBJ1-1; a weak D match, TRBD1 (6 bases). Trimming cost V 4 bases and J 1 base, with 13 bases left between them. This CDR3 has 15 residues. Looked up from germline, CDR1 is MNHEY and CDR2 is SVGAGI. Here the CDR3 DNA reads TGTGCCAGCAGTTCTGAGGGGGTCCCGAACACTGAAGCTTTCTTT. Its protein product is CASSSEGVPNTEAFF.

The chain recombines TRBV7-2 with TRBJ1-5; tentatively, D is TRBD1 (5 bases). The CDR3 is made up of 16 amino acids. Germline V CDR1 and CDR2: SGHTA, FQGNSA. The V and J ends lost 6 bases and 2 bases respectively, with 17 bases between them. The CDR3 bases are TGTGCCAGCAGTTGGGGTGGGGCCTTTGGCAATCAGCCCCAGCATTTT. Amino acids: CASSWGGAFGNQPQHF.

CDR3: CASSPRVGALDTQYF. CDR3 nucleotides: TGTGCCAGCAGCCCCCGGGTGGGGGCTTTAGATACGCAGTATTTT. This chain links TRBV5-8 with TRBJ2-3; TRBD1 might be the D (6 bases). V lost 4 bases to trimming and J lost 5 bases, with 17 bases between them. Per the germline V gene, CDR1 is SGHTS and CDR2 is YDEGEE. This CDR3 comprises 15 residues.